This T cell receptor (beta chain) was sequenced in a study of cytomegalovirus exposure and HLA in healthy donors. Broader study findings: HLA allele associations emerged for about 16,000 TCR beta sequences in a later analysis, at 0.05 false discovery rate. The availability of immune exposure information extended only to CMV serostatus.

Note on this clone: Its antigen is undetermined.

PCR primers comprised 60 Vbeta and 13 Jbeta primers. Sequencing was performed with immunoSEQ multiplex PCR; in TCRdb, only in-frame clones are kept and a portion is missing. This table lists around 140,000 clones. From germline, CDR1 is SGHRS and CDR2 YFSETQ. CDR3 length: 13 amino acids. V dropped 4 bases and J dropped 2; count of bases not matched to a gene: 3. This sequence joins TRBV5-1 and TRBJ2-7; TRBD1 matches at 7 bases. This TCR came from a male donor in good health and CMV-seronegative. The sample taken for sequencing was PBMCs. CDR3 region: CASSRQGAYEQYF. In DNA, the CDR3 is TGCGCCAGCAGCCGACAGGGAGCCTACGAGCAGTACTTC.